The clone carrying this TCR beta chain was observed a handful of times. No antigen is known for it. Treatment given: oral pan-JAK inhibitor, 5-10 mg twice daily. cDNA prepared by RNA extraction and subsequent reverse transcription served as the template for sequencing. Profiling relied on immunoSEQ multiplex PCR, and the TCRdb table lists in-frame clones only, not all of them. The sample holds 64,000 or so clones, just over 45% seen once. This specimen belongs to a study of CD8+ T cells in alopecia areata. Study observations and caveats: Scalp clonality and expanded CD8+ clones among the top 100 showed significant decreases with tofacitinib.

J was trimmed by 1 base and V by 8 bases; bases with no gene match: 5. The germline V gene has CDR1 SGHTA and CDR2 FQGNSA. The CDR3 covers 14 residues. The rearrangement joins TRBV7-2 to TRBJ1-5, with 7 bases matching TRBD1. The receptor comes from a human donor with alopecia areata. Sample: CD8+ T cells sorted from blood, taken at approximately week 36, from a patient treated with tofacitinib. CDR3: CASRPGGSNQPQHF. Here the CDR3 DNA reads TGTGCCAGCCGACCAGGGGGGAGCAATCAGCCCCAGCATTTT. Together with reference TRBV7-2 and TRBJ1-5, the CDR3 gives the full variable domain: GAGVSQSPSNKVTEKGKDVELRCDPISGHTALYWYRQSLGQGLEFLIYFQGNSAPDKSGLPSDRFSAERTGGSVSTLTIQRTQQEDSAVYLCASRPGGSNQPQHFGDGTRLSIL.